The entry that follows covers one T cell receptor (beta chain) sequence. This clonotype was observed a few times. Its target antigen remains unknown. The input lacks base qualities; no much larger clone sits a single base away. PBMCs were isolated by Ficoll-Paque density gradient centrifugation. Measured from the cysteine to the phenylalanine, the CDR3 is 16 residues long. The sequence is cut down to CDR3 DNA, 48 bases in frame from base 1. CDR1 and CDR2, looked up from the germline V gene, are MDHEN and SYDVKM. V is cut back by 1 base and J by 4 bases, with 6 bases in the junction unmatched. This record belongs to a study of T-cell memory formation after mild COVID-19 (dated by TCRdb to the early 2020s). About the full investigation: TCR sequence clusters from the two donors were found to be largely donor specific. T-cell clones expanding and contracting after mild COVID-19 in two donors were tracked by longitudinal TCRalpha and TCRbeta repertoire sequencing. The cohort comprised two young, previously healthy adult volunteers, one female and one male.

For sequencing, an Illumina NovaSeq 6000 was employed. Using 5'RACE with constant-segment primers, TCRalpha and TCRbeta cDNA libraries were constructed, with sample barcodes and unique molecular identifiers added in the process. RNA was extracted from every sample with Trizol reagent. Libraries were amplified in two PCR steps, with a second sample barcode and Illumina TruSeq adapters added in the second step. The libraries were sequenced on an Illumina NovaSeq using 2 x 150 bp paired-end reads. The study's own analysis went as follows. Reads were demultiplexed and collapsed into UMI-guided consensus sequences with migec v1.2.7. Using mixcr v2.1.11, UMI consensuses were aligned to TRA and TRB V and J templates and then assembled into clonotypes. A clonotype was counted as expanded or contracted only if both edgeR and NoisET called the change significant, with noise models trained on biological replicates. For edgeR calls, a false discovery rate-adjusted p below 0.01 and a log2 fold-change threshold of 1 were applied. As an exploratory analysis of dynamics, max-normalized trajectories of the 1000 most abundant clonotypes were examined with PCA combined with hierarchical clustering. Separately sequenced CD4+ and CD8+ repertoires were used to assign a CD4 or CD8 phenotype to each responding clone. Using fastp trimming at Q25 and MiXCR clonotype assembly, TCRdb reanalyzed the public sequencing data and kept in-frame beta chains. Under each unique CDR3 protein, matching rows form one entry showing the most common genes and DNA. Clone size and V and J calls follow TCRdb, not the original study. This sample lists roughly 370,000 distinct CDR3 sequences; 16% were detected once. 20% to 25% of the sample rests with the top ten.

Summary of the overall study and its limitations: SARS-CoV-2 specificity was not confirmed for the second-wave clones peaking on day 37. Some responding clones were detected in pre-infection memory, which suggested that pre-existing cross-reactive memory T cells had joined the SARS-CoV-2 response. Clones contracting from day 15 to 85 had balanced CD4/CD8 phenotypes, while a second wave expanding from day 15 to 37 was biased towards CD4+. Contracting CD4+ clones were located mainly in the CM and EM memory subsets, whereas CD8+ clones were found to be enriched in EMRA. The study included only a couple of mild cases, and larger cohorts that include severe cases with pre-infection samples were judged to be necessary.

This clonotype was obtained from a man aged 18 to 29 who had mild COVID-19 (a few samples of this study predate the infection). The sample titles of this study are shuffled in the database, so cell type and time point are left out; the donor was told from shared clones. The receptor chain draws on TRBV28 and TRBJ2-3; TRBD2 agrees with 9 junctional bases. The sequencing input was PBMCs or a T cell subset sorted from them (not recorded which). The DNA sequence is TGTGCCAGCAGTTTATTCTCGGCGGGGGGGCCAGATACGCAGTATTTT. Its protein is CASSLFSAGGPDTQYF.